These 8 T cell receptor beta chains share one sample of origin, sequenced in a study of cytomegalovirus exposure and HLA in healthy donors. 13 Jbeta primers and 60 Vbeta primers were used for the PCR. Assay: immunoSEQ multiplex PCR; the TCRdb copy retains only in-frame clones and omits some. This table holds 90,000 to 100,000 clones, approximately 9% found once. Sequenced: PBMCs. These receptors originate from a man aged 50-59 years in good health and CMV-seropositive.

The table lists this clone with a few counts. The CDR3 bases are TGTGCCAGCAGTTCGCACCTTAGACAGATGGTCACTGAAGCTTTCTTT. Protein sequence: CASSSHLRQMVTEAFF. The chain employs TRBV6-5 and TRBJ1-1, with a possible D match to TRBD1 (5 bases). From germline, CDR1 is MNHEY and CDR2 SVGAGI. The CDR3 contains 16 residues. The V gene lost 4 bases and the J gene lost 4 bases, with 19 bases spanning the gap.

V usage is TRBV5-6 and J usage is TRBJ2-3; no firm D call. Germline V gene data show CDR1 as SGHDT and CDR2 as YYEEEE. CDR3 size: 16 residues. V dropped 4 bases and J dropped 0 bases, with 15 bases sitting between them. The CDR3 DNA sequence: TGTGCCAGCAGCCTGCCCTCGCAGATTAGCACAGATACGCAGTATTTT. Protein: CASSLPSQISTDTQYF.

The gene calls are TRBV5-4 and TRBJ2-7; TRBD2 agrees at 10 bases. The length of the CDR3 is 15 residues. J lost 6 bases, V lost 3 bases, and 9 bases had no gene match. Germline CDR1 is SGHNT and CDR2 is YYREEE (reference sequence). The CDR3 sequence: CASSSSGRAFFEQYF. CDR3 nucleotides: TGTGCCAGCAGCTCGAGCGGGAGGGCCTTCTTCGAGCAGTACTTC.

In this sample, this clone turned up a few times. This sequence joins TRBV27 and TRBJ2-5; TRBD2 matches 9 bases. There are 16 residues in the CDR3. Looked up from germline, CDR1 is MNHEY and CDR2 is SMNVEV (reference sequence). The V gene end was trimmed by 2 bases and the J gene end by 4 bases; junction bases not matched to a gene: 8. CDR3 sequence (DNA): TGTGCCAGCAGTTTAAGGGTCGGACTAGCGAGAGAGACCCAGTACTTC. Its translation: CASSLRVGLARETQYF.

This chain links TRBV18 with TRBJ1-2; D is perhaps TRBD1 (5 bases). The germline V gene has CDR1 KGHSH and CDR2 LQKENI. The CDR3 sequence is 16 residues long. Trimming left V 2 bases short and J 7 bases short, with 20 bases between. This CDR3 reads CASSPLARAREGGYTF. CDR3 nucleotide sequence: TGTGCCAGCTCACCATTGGCTCGGGCCAGGGAGGGTGGCTACACCTTC. The full variable domain, its missing parts supplied by reference TRBV18 and TRBJ1-2, is NAGVMQNPRHLVRRRGQEARLRCSPMKGHSHVYWYRQLPEEGLKFMVYLQKENIIDESGMPKERFSAEFPKEGPSILRIQQVVRGDSAAYFCASSPLARAREGGYTFGSGTRLTVV.

This clone was counted between two and nine times. This likely stems from a read error, as it lies one base from a far larger clone. The V and J genes are TRBV29-1 and TRBJ2-3, with D maybe TRBD2 (5 bases). This CDR3 is built from 13 residues. Germline assignment: CDR1 SQVTM and CDR2 ANQGSEA. The V and J ends lost 0 bases and 9 bases respectively, with 13 bases between them. CDR3 sequence (DNA): TGCAGCGTTGAAGAGGGAGTAGGAGGAACGCAGTATTTT. Amino acids: CSVEEGVGGTQYF.

This rearrangement joins TRBV5-1 to TRBJ1-5, with D hard to call. This CDR3 has 18 residues. The germline gives CDR1 SGHRS, CDR2 YFSETQ. Trimming removed 4 bases from V and 5 bases from J, with 25 bases in between. The CDR3 sequence is CASSRAPGKGWVDQPQHF. CDR3 nucleotides: TGCGCCAGCAGCCGCGCACCGGGAAAGGGATGGGTGGATCAGCCCCAGCATTTT.

This clone showed up just a few times. This chain uses TRBV14 with TRBJ2-1; TRBD2 matches at 10 bases. V shed 0 bases and J 8 bases; nucleotides not matched to a gene: 7. There are 16 residues in the CDR3. Germline CDR1 reads SGHDN; CDR2 reads FVKESK. Written as DNA, the CDR3 is TGTGCCAGCAGCCAAGAGGGACTAGCGAGAGTCTATGAGCAGTTCTTC. Translated: CASSQEGLARVYEQFF. The full variable domain, its missing parts supplied by reference TRBV14 and TRBJ2-1, is EAGVTQFPSHSVIEKGQTVTLRCDPISGHDNLYWYRRVMGKEIKFLLHFVKESKQDESGMPNNRFLAERTGGTYSTLKVQPAELEDSGVYFCASSQEGLARVYEQFFGPGTRLTVL.